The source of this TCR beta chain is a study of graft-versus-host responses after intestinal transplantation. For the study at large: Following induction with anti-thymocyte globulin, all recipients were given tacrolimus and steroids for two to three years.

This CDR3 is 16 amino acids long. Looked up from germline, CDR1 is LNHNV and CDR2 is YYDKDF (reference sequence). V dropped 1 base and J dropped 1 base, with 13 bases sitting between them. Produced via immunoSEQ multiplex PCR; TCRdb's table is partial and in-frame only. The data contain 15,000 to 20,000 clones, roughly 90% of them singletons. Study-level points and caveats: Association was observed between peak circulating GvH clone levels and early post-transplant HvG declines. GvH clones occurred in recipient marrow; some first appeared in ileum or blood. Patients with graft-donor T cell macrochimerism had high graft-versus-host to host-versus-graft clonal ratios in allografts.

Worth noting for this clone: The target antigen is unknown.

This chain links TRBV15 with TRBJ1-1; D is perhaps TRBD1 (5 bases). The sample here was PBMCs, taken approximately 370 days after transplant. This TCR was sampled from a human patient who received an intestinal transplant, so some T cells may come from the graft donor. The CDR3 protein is CATSRVRGRGNTEAFF. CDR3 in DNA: TGTGCCACCAGCAGAGTAAGGGGCAGAGGGAACACTGAAGCTTTCTTT. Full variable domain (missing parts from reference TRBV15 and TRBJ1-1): DAMVIQNPRYQVTQFGKPVTLSCSQTLNHNVMYWYQQKSSQAPKLLFHYYDKDFNNEADTPDNFQSRRPNTSFCFLDIRSPGLGDTAMYLCATSRVRGRGNTEAFFGQGTRLTVV.